Each of the 13 T cell receptor beta chains below was sequenced from the same sample in a study of T cell responses to AZD1222 COVID-19 vaccine. The table came from immunoSEQ multiplex PCR; TCRdb's copy has only in-frame clones and leaves some out. The sample records some 100,000 clones, 90% being singletons. Sample: peripheral blood, taken on day 0 of AZD1222 vaccination. The source of these receptors is an adult in good health.

This chain links TRBV28 with TRBJ2-1; D may be TRBD1 (5 bases). V lost 3 bases to trimming and J lost 2 bases, with 11 bases between them. The CDR3 contains 15 residues. CDR1 and CDR2 (germline): MDHEN, SYDVKM. This CDR3 reads CASSFLRTPYNEQFF. CDR3 coding DNA: TGTGCCAGCAGTTTCTTACGGACACCCTACAATGAGCAGTTCTTC.

The rearrangement links TRBV9 to TRBJ1-1, with D perhaps matching TRBD1 (5 bases). Germline loops: CDR1 SGDLS, CDR2 YYNGEE. The CDR3 has 15 amino acids. V lost 4 bases and J lost 4, with 17 bases in between. The CDR3 sequence is CASSPYGGGVTEAFF. DNA for the CDR3: TGTGCCAGCAGCCCGTACGGGGGTGGGGTCACTGAAGCTTTCTTT.

This chain connects TRBV18 to TRBJ1-1, with 7 bases aligning to TRBD1. V shed 2 bases and J 3 bases; nucleotides not matched to a gene: 3. CDR1 is KGHSH and CDR2 is LQKENI in the germline V gene. The length of the CDR3 is 14 residues. The CDR3 loop is CASSPEGADTEAFF. The CDR3 DNA sequence: TGTGCCAGCTCACCAGAGGGGGCTGACACTGAAGCTTTCTTT.

The genes are TRBV6-5 and TRBJ1-2, with TRBD1 as a possible D gene (6 bases). This CDR3 is 13 amino acids long. V lost 9 bases to trimming and J lost 3 bases, with 14 bases between them. Germline V lookup: CDR1 MNHEY, CDR2 SVGAGI. As DNA, the CDR3 is TGTGCCAGTTTGGGGGACAAGTACTATGGCTACACCTTC. This codes for CASLGDKYYGYTF.

Notes on this clone: One end of the junction is discordant with germline, which a read error may explain. This chain connects TRBV2 to TRBJ1-2; 12 positions match TRBD1. This CDR3 has 14 residues. The V gene's germline CDR1 is SNHLY and CDR2 FYNNEI. For the CDR3, the DNA is TGTGCCAGCAGTGTATCACCGGGACAGGGGGCCCGAGGCTTC. Residues: CASSVSPGQGARGF.

V gene TRBV2 combines with J gene TRBJ2-7; 7 bases match TRBD2. The trim removed 4 bases at V and 6 bases at J, leaving 6 bases unmatched. The length of the CDR3 is 13 residues. CDR1 SNHLY and CDR2 FYNNEI come from the germline V gene. CDR3 in amino acids: CASSGWGGIEQYF. The DNA of the CDR3 is TGTGCCAGCAGTGGGTGGGGGGGAATCGAGCAGTACTTC.

The chain links TRBV7-2 to TRBJ1-1; tentative D call: TRBD1 (6 bases). This CDR3 comprises 14 residues. Trimming took 5 bases from V and 4 from J, leaving 14 bases between them. Germline V gives CDR1 SGHTA, CDR2 FQGNSA. CDR3 loop: CASSLQGILTEAFF. The CDR3 bases are TGTGCCAGCAGCCTACAGGGTATACTCACTGAAGCTTTCTTT.

In its sample, this clone was seen once. The chain has TRBV30 and TRBJ1-4; no clear D gene. The V gene's germline CDR1 is GTSNPN and CDR2 SVGIG (reference sequence). CDR3 length equals 14 residues. V lost 5 bases and J lost 7, with 17 bases in between. CDR3 DNA: TGTGCCTGGGCTACTGGGATCCAAGGTGAAAAACTGTTTTTT. This codes for CAWATGIQGEKLFF.

CDR3 DNA sequence: TGTGCCAGCAGTTTAGAAGGTACCATTCCCTACGAGCAGTACTTC. Protein sequence: CASSLEGTIPYEQYF. The chain combines TRBV27 with TRBJ2-7, with no clear D. The CDR3 contains 15 residues. V gave up 2 bases and J gave up 2 bases, with 13 bases separating them. The germline gives CDR1 MNHEY, CDR2 SMNVEV (reference sequence).

The chain links TRBV2 to TRBJ1-3; D unresolved. Trimming took off 1 base at V and 0 bases at J, with 7 bases between the two ends. CDR1 is SNHLY and CDR2 is FYNNEI in the germline V gene. The CDR3 is 15 amino acids. CDR3 residues: CASSEGRYSGNTIYF. The CDR3 region has the DNA TGTGCCAGCAGTGAAGGGAGGTACTCTGGAAACACCATATATTTT.

The chain carries TRBV7-9 and TRBJ2-3; 8 positions match TRBD1. This CDR3 contains 15 residues. V lost 1 base, J lost 3 bases, and 3 bases stayed unmatched. Germline loops: CDR1 SEHNR, CDR2 FQNEAQ (reference sequence). The CDR3 here is CASSLGTGRTDTQYF. The CDR3 DNA follows: TGTGCCAGCAGCTTAGGGACAGGGCGGACAGATACGCAGTATTTT.

The J gene is TRBJ2-1, the V gene TRBV19, with a weak D call TRBD1 (6 bases). The CDR3 contains 15 residues. V lost 1 base to trimming and J lost 6 bases, with 13 bases between them. Germline V gives CDR1 LNHDA, CDR2 SQIVND (reference sequence). CDR3 coding DNA: TGTGCCAGTAGTATAGTCCCAGGGGTGGTCAATGAGCAGTTCTTC. Its protein is CASSIVPGVVNEQFF.

The chain has TRBV5-1 and TRBJ2-6, with TRBD1 identical over 10 bases. Germline-derived CDR1 and CDR2 are SGHRS and YFSETQ. The CDR3 is 16 residues long. Trimming took 3 bases from V and 3 from J; bases not matched to a gene: 3. CDR3 DNA sequence: TGCGCCAGCAGCTCCGGGACAGGGGATGGGGCCAACGTCCTGACTTTC. It codes for CASSSGTGDGANVLTF.